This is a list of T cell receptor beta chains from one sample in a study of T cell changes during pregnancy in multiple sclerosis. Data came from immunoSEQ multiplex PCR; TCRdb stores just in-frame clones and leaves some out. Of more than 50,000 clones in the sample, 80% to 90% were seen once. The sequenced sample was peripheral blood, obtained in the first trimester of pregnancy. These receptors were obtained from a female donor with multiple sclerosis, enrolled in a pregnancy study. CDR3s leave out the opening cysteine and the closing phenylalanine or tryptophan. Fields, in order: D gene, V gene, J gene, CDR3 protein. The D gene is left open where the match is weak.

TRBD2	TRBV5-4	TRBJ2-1	ASSPSPAGGLGNEQF
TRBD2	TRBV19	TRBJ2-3	ASSVLAGGGTDTQY
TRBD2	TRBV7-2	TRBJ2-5	ATKRGDGETQY
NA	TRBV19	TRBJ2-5	ASSISREQETQY
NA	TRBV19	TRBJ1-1	ASSIGRGNTEAF
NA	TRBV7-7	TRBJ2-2	ASSSTTTGELF
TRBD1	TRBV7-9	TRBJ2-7	ASSTLGTGNYEQY
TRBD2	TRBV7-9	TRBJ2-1	ASSPWREKYNEQF
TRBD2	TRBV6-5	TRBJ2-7	ASSYGTTSYEQY
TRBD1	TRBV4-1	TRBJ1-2	ASSQTPQDRGATNYGYT
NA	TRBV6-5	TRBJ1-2	ASRSGHNYGYT
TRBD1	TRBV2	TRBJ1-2	ASSEAEGAGTSGYT
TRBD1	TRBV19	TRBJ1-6	ASSIDRGTYNSPLH
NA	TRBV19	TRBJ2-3	ASSDTSTDTQY
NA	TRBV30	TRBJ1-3	AWSVGGASGNTIY
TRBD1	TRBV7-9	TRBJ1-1	ASSFRGPAF
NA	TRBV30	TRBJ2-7	AWSVIAYEQY
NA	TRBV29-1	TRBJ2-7	SVEGSSSYEQY
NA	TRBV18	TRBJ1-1	ASSTQGVLEAF
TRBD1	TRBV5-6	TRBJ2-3	ASSLDRTGGTDTQY
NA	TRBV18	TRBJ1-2	ASSPGPEAGYT
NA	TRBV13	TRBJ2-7	ASSLEIEDEQY
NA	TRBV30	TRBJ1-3	AWSVLSSGNTIY
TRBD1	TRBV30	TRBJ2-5	AWSVQGAKETQY
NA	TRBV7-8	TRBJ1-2	ASSLTEDYGYT
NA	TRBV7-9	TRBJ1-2	ASSYGRPAPYGYT
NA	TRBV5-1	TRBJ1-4	ASSLSADKNEKLF
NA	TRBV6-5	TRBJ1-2	ASSYRANYGYT
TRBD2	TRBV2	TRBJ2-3	ASTQRTSDTQY
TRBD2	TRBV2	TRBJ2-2	ASSPLGGRYTGELF
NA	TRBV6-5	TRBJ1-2	ASSFGQGANT
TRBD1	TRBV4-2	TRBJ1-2	ASSQPGQGANYGYT
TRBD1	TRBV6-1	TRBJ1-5	ASSGTGNQPQH